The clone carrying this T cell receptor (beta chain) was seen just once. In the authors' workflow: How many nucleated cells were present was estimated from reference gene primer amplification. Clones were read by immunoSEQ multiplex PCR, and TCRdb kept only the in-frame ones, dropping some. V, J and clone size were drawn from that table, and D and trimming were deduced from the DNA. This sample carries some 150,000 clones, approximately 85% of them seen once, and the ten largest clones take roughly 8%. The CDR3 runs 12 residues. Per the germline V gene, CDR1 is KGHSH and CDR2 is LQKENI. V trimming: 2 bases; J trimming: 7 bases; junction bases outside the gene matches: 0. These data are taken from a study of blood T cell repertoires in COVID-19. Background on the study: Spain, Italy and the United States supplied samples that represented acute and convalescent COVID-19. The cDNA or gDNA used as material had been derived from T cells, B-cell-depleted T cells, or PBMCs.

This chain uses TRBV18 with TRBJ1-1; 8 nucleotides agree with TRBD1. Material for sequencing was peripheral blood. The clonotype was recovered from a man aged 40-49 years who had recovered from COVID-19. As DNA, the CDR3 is TGTGCCAGCTCACCAGGACAGGGTGAAGCTTTCTTT. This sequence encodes CASSPGQGEAFF.